This TCR beta chain was captured in a study of identical twins. General observations from the study: Interpretation of the results relied on cross-sectional statistical analysis and not on following the same donors.

The CDR3 runs to 11 residues. Trimming cost V 5 bases and J 13 bases; bases outside gene matches: 7. Template switching created a universal primer site, and the cDNA included unique molecular identifiers. TCRdb called the 5' RACE reads again in MiXCR, with one record for every CDR3 protein. The data show over 600,000 distinct CDR3 sequences, with less than 25% seen just once and around 4.5% held by the top ten. This clonotype appeared a few times. Its specificity is not known. These records were also assigned to another study, of T cells expressing NK-cell markers. Per that paper: Top CD8+ clonotypes included the dominant CD3+CD56+NKG2C+ clonotypes in roughly 6 donors.

The receptor was isolated from a young woman in good health. Material: PBMCs. The chain recombines TRBV12-3 or TRBV12-4 with TRBJ2-5, with 7 bases that match TRBD1. The CDR3: CASSTLDRLYF. CDR3 sequence (DNA): TGTGCCAGCAGTACCTTGGACAGGCTGTACTTC.